Each of the 12 T cell receptor beta chains below was sequenced from the same sample in a study of CD8+ T cells in alopecia areata. This sample's treatment: oral pan-JAK inhibitor, 5-10 mg twice daily. Once RNA had been extracted, it was reverse transcribed into cDNA to act as the sequencing template. This table comes from immunoSEQ multiplex PCR, and its TCRdb copy is limited to in-frame clones, with some not included. The profile covers about 120,000 clones, with less than 70% appearing a single time and more than 3% taken by the ten largest. Source: CD4+ T cells sorted from blood, taken at week 24, from a patient treated with tofacitinib. These receptors came from a human donor with alopecia areata.

This chain joins TRBV4-3 and TRBJ1-2; D may be TRBD1 (6 bases). Trimming removed 0 bases from V and 7 bases from J, with 9 bases in between. The CDR3 runs 13 residues. The germline CDR1 and CDR2 sequences are LGHNA and YSLEER. The CDR3 coding sequence is TGCGCCAGCAGCCAAGATAGGGGGTCTGGCTACACCTTC. Protein product: CASSQDRGSGYTF.

The genes are TRBV30 and TRBJ2-2; D is perhaps TRBD1 (6 bases). V lost 3 bases and J lost 1, with 12 bases in between. Germline CDR1 and CDR2: GTSNPN and SVGIG (reference sequence). The CDR3 has 15 amino acids. CDR3 amino acids: CAWSRGSVNTGELFF. In DNA form, the CDR3 reads TGTGCCTGGAGCAGGGGTTCAGTGAACACCGGGGAGCTGTTTTTT.

This chain uses TRBV7-2 with TRBJ1-5; D uncertain. Deletions cut 0 bases from V and 5 bases from J, with 11 bases between. CDR3 length equals 15 residues. Germline V gives CDR1 SGHTA, CDR2 FQGNSA. Written as DNA, the CDR3 is TGTGCCAGCAGCTTAGCACCGATGCAAGATCAGCCCCAGCATTTT. This sequence encodes CASSLAPMQDQPQHF.

The gene calls are TRBV5-1 and TRBJ2-3; 11 nucleotides align to TRBD2. With V trimmed by 3 bases and J by 4 bases, 7 bases remained unmatched. The germline V gene has CDR1 SGHRS and CDR2 YFSETQ. The CDR3 runs to 16 residues. The CDR3 spells CASSSQTSGAADTQYF. In DNA form, the CDR3 reads TGCGCCAGCAGCTCCCAGACTAGCGGGGCTGCAGATACGCAGTATTTT. The entire variable domain, with the rest obtained from reference TRBV5-1 and TRBJ2-3, is as follows: KAGVTQTPRYLIKTRGQQVTLSCSPISGHRSVSWYQQTPGQGLQFLFEYFSETQRNKGNFPGRFSGRQFSNSRSEMNVSTLELGDSALYLCASSSQTSGAADTQYFGPGTRLTVL.

The gene calls are TRBV5-1 and TRBJ2-1, with D perhaps TRBD2 (5 bases). V lost 5 bases and J 4 bases, leaving 16 bases between the germline ends. The CDR3 has 15 residues. Germline V lookup: CDR1 SGHRS, CDR2 YFSETQ. CDR3 bases: TGCGCCAGCAGGGCCCCCGGAGGACCGTACAATGAGCAGTTCTTC. Its protein product is CASRAPGGPYNEQFF.

This clone was picked up one time. The rearrangement joins TRBV1 to TRBJ2-3; the D call TRBD2 from the table was never checked on the DNA. TRBV1 is given as a pseudogene. The CDR3 totals 15 residues. CDR3 sequence reads: CTSPSWGLAKDTQYF. In DNA, the CDR3 is TGCACCAGCCCATCTTGGGGACTAGCTAAGGATACGCAGTATTTT.

The chain recombines TRBV2 with TRBJ1-5; a possible D gene is TRBD1 (5 bases). Trimming pared 6 bases from V and 7 bases from J, leaving 19 bases between. Germline-derived CDR1 and CDR2 are SNHLY and FYNNEI. The CDR3 is 15 residues long. The DNA for the CDR3 is TGTGCCAGCAGGCTCATCGGGACCTTAAACCAGCCCCAGCATTTT. Protein sequence: CASRLIGTLNQPQHF.

The V and J genes are TRBV5-4 and TRBJ2-3; 10 positions match TRBD1. The CDR3 consists of 14 residues. Germline CDR1 and CDR2: SGHNT and YYREEE (reference sequence). Trimming cost V 4 bases and J 5 bases; bases outside gene matches: 4. CDR3 protein: CASSGTGDRDTQYF. CDR3 sequence (DNA): TGTGCCAGCAGCGGGACAGGGGACCGAGATACGCAGTATTTT. The full variable domain, with the rest looked up from reference TRBV5-4 and TRBJ2-3, is ETGVTQSPTHLIKTRGQQVTLRCSSQSGHNTVSWYQQALGQGPQFIFQYYREEENGRGNFPPRFSGLQFPNYSSELNVNALELDDSALYLCASSGTGDRDTQYFGPGTRLTVL.

The V and J genes are TRBV30 and TRBJ1-1; no reliable D call. Looked up from germline, CDR1 is GTSNPN and CDR2 is SVGIG (reference sequence). The V end lost 7 bases, the J end lost 5 bases, and 14 bases lay between the germline ends. The CDR3 is 12 residues long. The CDR3 protein is CAFRDTATEAFF. CDR3 in DNA: TGTGCCTTTCGCGACACCGCGACTGAAGCTTTCTTT. Full variable domain (remainder filled in from reference TRBV30 and TRBJ1-1): SQTIHQWPATLVQPVGSPLSLECTVEGTSNPNLYWYRQAAGRGLQLLFYSVGIGQISSEVPQNLSASRPQDRQFILSSKKLLLSDSGFYLCAFRDTATEAFFGQGTRLTVV.

J is TRBJ1-1 and V is TRBV5-1; D unclear. The V and J ends lost 3 bases and 6 bases respectively, with 18 bases between them. Germline lookup yields CDR1 SGHRS and CDR2 YFSETQ. The CDR3 has 15 amino acids. In DNA, the CDR3 is TGCGCCAGCAGCTCCCCTGAGGGAGGGTACCCTGAAGCTTTCTTT. It specifies CASSSPEGGYPEAFF.

This clone occurred a few times. The chain has TRBV5-1 and TRBJ2-3, with D possibly matching TRBD1 (5 bases). CDR1 is SGHRS, CDR2 YFSETQ, per germline. The CDR3 spans 14 residues. V lost 4 bases to trimming and J lost 4 bases, with 13 bases between them. The CDR3 protein is CASSQGMGPDTQYF. The DNA for the CDR3 is TGCGCCAGCAGCCAGGGTATGGGTCCAGATACGCAGTATTTT.

A word on this clone: At one end the junction does not follow the germline gene, possibly because of a read error. V and J are TRBV7-9 and TRBJ2-7; 8 bases agree with TRBD1. CDR1 and CDR2 from the germline V gene are SEHNR and FQNEAQ (reference sequence). CDR3 length: 12 amino acids. In nucleotides, the CDR3 is TGTGCCAGCATCCTAGGCGGACAGGGCCTGAACTTC. Its protein product is CASILGGQGLNF.